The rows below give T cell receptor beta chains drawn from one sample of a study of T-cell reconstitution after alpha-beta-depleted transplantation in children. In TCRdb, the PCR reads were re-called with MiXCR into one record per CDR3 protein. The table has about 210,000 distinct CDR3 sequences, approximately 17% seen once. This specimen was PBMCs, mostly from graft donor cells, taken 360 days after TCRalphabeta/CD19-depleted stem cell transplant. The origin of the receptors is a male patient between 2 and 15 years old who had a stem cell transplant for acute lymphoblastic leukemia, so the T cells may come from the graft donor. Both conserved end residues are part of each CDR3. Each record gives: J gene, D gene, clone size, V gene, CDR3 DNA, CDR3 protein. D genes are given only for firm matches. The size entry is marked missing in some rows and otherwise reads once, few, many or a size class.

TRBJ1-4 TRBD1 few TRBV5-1 TGCGCCAGCAGCTTAAACAGGGGCTTTGCAACTAATGAAAAACTGTTTTTT CASSLNRGFATNEKLFF
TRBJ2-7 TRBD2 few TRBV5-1 TGCGCCAGCAGCTTTACTAGCGGGAGCTCCTACGAGCAGTACTTC CASSFTSGSSYEQYF
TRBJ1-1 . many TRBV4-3 TGCGCCAGCAGTCAAAACCCGGGACACCGCGTAGAAGCTTTCTTT CASSQNPGHRVEAFF
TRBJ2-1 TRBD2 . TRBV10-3 TGTGCCATCAGTGAGACTAGCGGGGGCCCCAATGAGCAGTTCTTC CAISETSGGPNEQFF
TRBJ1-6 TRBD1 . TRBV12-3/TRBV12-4 TGTGCCAGCAGCCGACAGGGACCCTATAATTCACCCCTCCACTTT CASSRQGPYNSPLHF
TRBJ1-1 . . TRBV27 TGTGCCAGCAGTTTATCCACAGGGACTGAAGCTTTCTTT CASSLSTGTEAFF
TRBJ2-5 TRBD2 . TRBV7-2 TGTGCCAGCAGCCCCGGGGGGGGTTCAGAGACCCAGTACTTC CASSPGGGSETQYF
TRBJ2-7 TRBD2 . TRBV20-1 TGCAGTGCTAGGAGACTAGCGGGAGGGCCGGTTTCCTACGAGCAGTACTTC CSARRLAGGPVSYEQYF
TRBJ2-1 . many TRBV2 TGTGCCAGCAGTGAAGCGAGGTCTTATAAGGATGAGCAGTTCTTC CASSEARSYKDEQFF
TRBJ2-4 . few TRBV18 TGTGCCAGCTCACCACTAATGACTCCACTTGGGGCCAAAAACATTCAGTACTTC CASSPLMTPLGAKNIQYF
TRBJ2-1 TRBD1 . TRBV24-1 TGTGCCACCAGTGACGCGGGGACAGGGATCTACAATGAGCAGTTCTTC CATSDAGTGIYNEQFF
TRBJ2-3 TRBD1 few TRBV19 TGTGCCATCGCGGGACAGGGCACAGATACGCAGTATTTT CAIAGQGTDTQYF
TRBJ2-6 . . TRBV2 TGTGCCAGCAGCCCACAGGGTTTGTCTGGGGCCAACGTCCTGACTTTC CASSPQGLSGANVLTF
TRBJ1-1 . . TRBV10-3 TGTGCCATCAGTGAGTCAAGTGACGGAGGGGTTACTGAAGCTTTCTTT CAISESSDGGVTEAFF
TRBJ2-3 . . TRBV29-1 TGCAGCGTGATCGGACAGAAAATCACAGATACGCAGTATTTT CSVIGQKITDTQYF
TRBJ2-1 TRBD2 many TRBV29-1 TGCAGCGCCCAGCCCCCATTAGCGGGCCCCAGCAATGAGCAGTTCTTC CSAQPPLAGPSNEQFF
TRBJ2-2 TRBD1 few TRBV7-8 TGTGCCAGCAGCCCGGTGGACAGGGTAGACACCGGGGAGCTGTTTTTT CASSPVDRVDTGELFF
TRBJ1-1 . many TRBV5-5 TGTGCCAGCAGCTTCCAGGATGAAGCTTTCTTT CASSFQDEAFF
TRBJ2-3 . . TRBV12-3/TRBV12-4 TGTGCCAGCAATCTGGCGGGACATACGCAGTATTTT CASNLAGHTQYF
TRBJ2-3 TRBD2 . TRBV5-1 TGCGCCAGCAGCTTGGTACTAGCGGGGATCACAGATACGCAGTATTTT CASSLVLAGITDTQYF
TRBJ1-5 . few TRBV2 TGTGCCAGCAGTGAGGGTCTCGGCAATCAGCCCCAGCATTTT CASSEGLGNQPQHF
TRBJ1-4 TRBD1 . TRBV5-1 TGCGCCAGCAGCTTGGGTGACAGGGCCCTTTCAACTAATGAAAAACTGTTTTTT CASSLGDRALSTNEKLFF
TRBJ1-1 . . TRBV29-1 TGCAGCGTTGATCCCCGGGAAGCTTTCTTT CSVDPREAFF
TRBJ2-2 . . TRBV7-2 TGTGCCAGCAGCGACACCGGGACAAACACCGGGGAGCTGTTTTTT CASSDTGTNTGELFF
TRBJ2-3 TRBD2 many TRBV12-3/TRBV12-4 TGTGCCAGCAGCCCACCGGGACTAGCGGGTAGCACAGATACGCAGTATTTT CASSPPGLAGSTDTQYF
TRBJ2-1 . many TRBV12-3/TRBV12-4 TGTGCCAGCAGAACCGGGGGAGTGCTATACAATGAGCAGTTCTTC CASRTGGVLYNEQFF
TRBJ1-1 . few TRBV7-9 TGTGCCAGCAGCTTAGAGCACCCACTGACCACTGAAGCTTTCTTT CASSLEHPLTTEAFF
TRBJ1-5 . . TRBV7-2 TGTGCCAGCAGCTTTGGCTCAGGGCTAAATCAGCCCCAGCATTTT CASSFGSGLNQPQHF
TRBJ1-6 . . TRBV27 TGTGCCAGCAGTTCCCGGAGGGGGGCGCCGAGCTCCTATAATTCACCCCTCCACTTT CASSSRRGAPSSYNSPLHF
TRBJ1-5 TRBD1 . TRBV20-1 TGCAGTGCTAGAGACAGGGGGTATCAGCCCCAGCATTTT CSARDRGYQPQHF
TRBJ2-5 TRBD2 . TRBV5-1 TGCGCCAGCCGCCGGCGGGGGGAACAAGAGACCCAGTACTTC CASRRRGEQETQYF
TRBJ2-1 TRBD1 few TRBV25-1 TGTGCCAGCAGTGCCTCTACAGGGGTGGAGAATGAGCAGTTCTTC CASSASTGVENEQFF
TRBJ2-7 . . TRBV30 TGTGCCTGGAGGACAGCGCTCACCTACGAGCAGTACTTC CAWRTALTYEQYF
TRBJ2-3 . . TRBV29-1 TGCAGCGGGCGGGGAGGAGGGACAGATACGCAGTATTTT CSGRGGGTDTQYF
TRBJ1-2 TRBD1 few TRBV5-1 TGCGCCAGCAGCCCAGGGACAGGGGTTTTGGACTATGGCTACACCTTC CASSPGTGVLDYGYTF
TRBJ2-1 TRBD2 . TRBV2 TGTGCCAGCAGTGACAATAGCGGGGGGGTCTACAATGAGCAGTTCTTC CASSDNSGGVYNEQFF
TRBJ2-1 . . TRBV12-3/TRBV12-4 TGTGCCAGCAGTTTCCCTCGCAGGGGAAGGTCGCGCTATGAGCAGTTCTTC CASSFPRRGRSRYEQFF
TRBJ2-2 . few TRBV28 TGTGCCAGCAGGGCGACAGGGAACACCGGGGAGCTGTTTTTT CASRATGNTGELFF
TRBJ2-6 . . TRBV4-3 TGCGCCAGCAGCCAAGAGGTAGCCAACTCTGGGGCCAACGTCCTGACTTTC CASSQEVANSGANVLTF
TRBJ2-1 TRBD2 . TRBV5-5 TGTGCCAGCCTTCGGGGCGGGAGTTACAATGAGCAGTTCTTC CASLRGGSYNEQFF
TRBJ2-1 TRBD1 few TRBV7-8 TGTGCCTCCACCCGGGACAGGGACAATGAGCAGTTCTTC CASTRDRDNEQFF
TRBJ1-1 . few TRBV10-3 TGTGCCATCAGCAGGGACAAGGGGAACACTGAAGCTTTCTTT CAISRDKGNTEAFF